These T cell receptor beta chains were read from a single sample in a study of T cells in Graves' hyperthyroidism and ophthalmopathy. A single record per CDR3 protein comes from TCRdb applying MiXCR to the multiplex PCR reads. The table records 300,000 to 400,000 distinct CDR3 sequences, 20% to 25% of them present only once. The sequenced sample was blood. These receptor sequences come from a woman between 45 and 65 years old with Graves' hyperthyroidism. The CDR3 runs from the conserved cysteine through the conserved F or W. Fields, in order: V gene, J gene, D gene, clone size, CDR3 DNA, CDR3 protein. A D gene is named only where the DNA matches it firmly. Size values are once, few and many counts, or a class for expanded clones, and some rows have none.

TRBV9	TRBJ2-5	TRBD2	few	TGTGCCAGCAGCCTCAGCGGGGTTCTAAACCAAGAGACCCAGTACTTC	CASSLSGVLNQETQYF
TRBV11-2	TRBJ1-2	-	many	TGTGCCAGCAGCCCGGGGGCAGGTGTGGTGGGCTACACCTTC	CASSPGAGVVGYTF
TRBV3-1	TRBJ1-2	-	many	TGTGCCAGCAGCCAAGTGGCCGGGTTGAGAGGCTACACCTTC	CASSQVAGLRGYTF
TRBV25-1	TRBJ1-1	-	many	TGTGCCAGCAGTGAATTCTCCCGGAGTGGCGGGGGGACTGAAGCTTTCTTT	CASSEFSRSGGGTEAFF
TRBV12-3/TRBV12-4	TRBJ2-5	-	-	TGTGCCAGCAGTGTATACAGGGAGACCCAGTACTTC	CASSVYRETQYF
TRBV9	TRBJ1-1	TRBD1	few	TGTGCCAGCAGCGTCGGGACAGGTAATCTGAACACTGAAGCTTTCTTT	CASSVGTGNLNTEAFF
TRBV6-1	TRBJ1-1	-	-	TGTGCCATCAGTGAAATACCCACTGAAGCTTTCTTT	CAISEIPTEAFF
TRBV6-9	TRBJ1-6	TRBD1	-	TGTGCCAGCAGTTACGGGCAGGGGGGTAATTCACCCCTCCACTTT	CASSYGQGGNSPLHF
TRBV3-1	TRBJ2-1	TRBD2	many	TGTGCCAGCAGCCAATATAGCGGGAGGGGCTCCTACAATGAGCAGTTCTTC	CASSQYSGRGSYNEQFF
TRBV4-1	TRBJ1-6	TRBD1	-	TGCGCCAGCAGCCAAGTTTGGACAGGGGTAGGATCACCCCTCCACTTT	CASSQVWTGVGSPLHF
TRBV18	TRBJ2-3	TRBD2	many	TGTGCCAGCTCACCAGAGACTAGCGGGTATACGCAGTATTTT	CASSPETSGYTQYF
TRBV2	TRBJ2-4	TRBD2	once	TGTGCCAGCAGTGAAGCTCGGACTAGCGGGGGGAAAAACATTCAGTACTTC	CASSEARTSGGKNIQYF
TRBV2	TRBJ1-1	TRBD1	many	TGTGCCAGCAGTGAAAGGGGGCGGCATGGAGCTTTCTTT	CASSERGRHGAFF
TRBV4-2	TRBJ2-1	TRBD2	-	TGTGCCAGCAGCAAAATCGCTTTGAGGACTAGCGGGAGTGATGAGCAGTTCTTC	CASSKIALRTSGSDEQFF
TRBV6-1	TRBJ2-3	-	few	TGTGCCAGCAACCCCCGGGTGGGCACCGATACGCAGTATTTT	CASNPRVGTDTQYF
TRBV14	TRBJ1-4	TRBD1	-	TGTGCCAGCAGCCAAGGGACAGGGGGCATTGAAAAACTGTTTTTT	CASSQGTGGIEKLFF
TRBV28	TRBJ1-5	-	-	TGTGCCAGCAGTTTCGTGGCGCAGGATAGAGATAGTCGCAATCAGCCCCAGCATTTT	CASSFVAQDRDSRNQPQHF
TRBV11-2	TRBJ2-3	TRBD2	-	TGTGCCAGCAGCTTAGGGACTAGCGGGGGGACCTCAGATACGCAGTATTTT	CASSLGTSGGTSDTQYF
TRBV2	TRBJ2-5	-	many	TGTGCCAGCCGAGACAACCAAGAGACCCAGTACTTC	CASRDNQETQYF
TRBV10-3	TRBJ1-1	-	many	TGTGCCACCTCACCCCCTCGACAGGACACTGAAGCTTTCTTT	CATSPPRQDTEAFF
TRBV18	TRBJ2-3	TRBD2	-	TGTGCCAGCTCACCACGGGGAGGGGAAGACACAGATACGCAGTATTTT	CASSPRGGEDTDTQYF
TRBV11-2	TRBJ1-6	TRBD1	-	TGTGCCAGCAGCCCAATTCGGGACAGAAAGAATTCACCCCTCCACTTT	CASSPIRDRKNSPLHF
TRBV5-6	TRBJ2-3	-	-	TGTGCCAGCAGCTTGGGATCAGAGCGTTTCACAGATACGCAGTATTTT	CASSLGSERFTDTQYF
TRBV10-3	TRBJ1-3	-	few	TGTGCCATCAGTCAGGGATCTGGAAACACCATATATTTT	CAISQGSGNTIYF
TRBV7-9	TRBJ2-1	TRBD1	few	TGTGCCAGCAGGCCCCCCCCCCGGGACAGGGGTTACAATGAGCAGTTCTTC	CASRPPPRDRGYNEQFF
TRBV5-8	TRBJ1-2	TRBD1	many	TGTGCCAGCAGCGAGACAGGGGGGAGAGGCTACACCTTC	CASSETGGRGYTF
TRBV20-1	TRBJ2-5	-	-	TGCAGTACTACAGGGTCCCAAGAGACCCAGTACTTC	CSTTGSQETQYF
TRBV10-3	TRBJ1-5	-	-	TGTGCCATCAGCACCAGGACGGACTGGCCCCAGCATTTT	CAISTRTDWPQHF
TRBV20-1	TRBJ2-2	-	-	TGCAGTGCTAGAGGGGACGGCAACACCGGGGAGCTGTTTTTT	CSARGDGNTGELFF
TRBV20-1	TRBJ2-2	-	many	TGCAGTGCTAGAGATTATAGGGTAACCGGGGAGCTGTTTTTT	CSARDYRVTGELFF
TRBV29-1	TRBJ1-2	TRBD1	-	TGCAGCGCGACCGGACAGGGGTATGGCTACACCTTC	CSATGQGYGYTF
TRBV12-3/TRBV12-4	TRBJ2-6	-	-	TGTGCCAGCAGTTTCGTCCAGGGAGCTGGGGCCAACGTCCTGACTTTC	CASSFVQGAGANVLTF
TRBV20-1	TRBJ2-1	TRBD2	-	TGCAGTGCCATCGGACTAGCGGGAGGGGTGGAGCAGTTCTTC	CSAIGLAGGVEQFF
TRBV20-1	TRBJ1-2	-	many	TGCAGTGCCCCGGAGGACTCTGGCTACACCTTC	CSAPEDSGYTF
TRBV27	TRBJ1-1	-	many	TGTGCCAGCAGTTTAAAAGTTCAGTTCCAGACTGAAGCTTTCTTT	CASSLKVQFQTEAFF
TRBV10-3	TRBJ2-3	-	-	TGTGCCATCAGTGCCCGGACAGGCACAGATACGCAGTATTTT	CAISARTGTDTQYF
TRBV28	TRBJ2-7	-	-	TGTGCCAGCAGACTTACAGGGAACGAGCAGTACTTC	CASRLTGNEQYF
TRBV18	TRBJ2-1	-	many	TGTGCCAGCTCACCACCCCCCCGGGGGTCCTACAATGAGCAGTTCTTC	CASSPPPRGSYNEQFF
TRBV20-1	TRBJ2-3	TRBD1	many	TGCAGTGCTAGAGTCGGGACAGGGCGTGCAGATACGCAGTATTTT	CSARVGTGRADTQYF
TRBV11-2	TRBJ1-1	TRBD1	-	TGTGCCAGCAGCTTATCAATAGTCGGACAGGGGAACACTGAAGCTTTCTTT	CASSLSIVGQGNTEAFF
TRBV29-1	TRBJ2-3	TRBD2	many	TGCAGCGTTGAAGTCCCGCTAGCGGGATACACAGATACGCAGTATTTT	CSVEVPLAGYTDTQYF
TRBV7-8	TRBJ2-7	TRBD2	many	TGTGCCAGCAGCCTACTAGCGAACGAGCAGTACTTC	CASSLLANEQYF
TRBV24-1	TRBJ2-3	-	many	TGTGCCACCAGTGGGATAGCGAAGGGTACAGATACGCAGTATTTT	CATSGIAKGTDTQYF
TRBV5-1	TRBJ2-7	-	many	TGCGCCAGCAGCGATGACACTCATTCCTACGAGCAGTACTTC	CASSDDTHSYEQYF
TRBV19	TRBJ1-5	-	once	TGTGCCAGTAGTAGGACCGGTAGTGTATCTCAGCCCCAGCATTTT	CASSRTGSVSQPQHF
TRBV28	TRBJ2-7	-	-	TGTGCCAGCAGTTTAAACAGGGTATACGGCGGCGAGCAGTACTTC	CASSLNRVYGGEQYF
TRBV20-1	TRBJ2-3	-	many	TGCAGTGGACTCCGGCCCCGGGTGGGGAACACAGATACGCAGTATTTT	CSGLRPRVGNTDTQYF
TRBV11-3	TRBJ2-1	TRBD2	-	TGTGCCAGCAGCTCCGGACTAGTTCTCGACAATGAGCAGTTCTTC	CASSSGLVLDNEQFF
TRBV28	TRBJ2-5	TRBD1	few	TGTGCCAGCAGTCATATTCAGGGGGCTGCAGAGACCCAGTACTTC	CASSHIQGAAETQYF
TRBV10-3	TRBJ2-2	-	many	TGTGCCATCGGGGACAAGGGGGACACCGGGGAGCTGTTTTTT	CAIGDKGDTGELFF
TRBV7-9	TRBJ1-5	-	few	TGTGCCAGCAGCCGCGACCAGGGGCACAATCAGCCCCAGCATTTT	CASSRDQGHNQPQHF
TRBV6-2/TRBV6-3	TRBJ2-5	-	-	TGTGCCAGCAGTAAGGTTGAGACCCAGTACTTC	CASSKVETQYF
TRBV7-9	TRBJ1-1	TRBD1	-	TGTGCCAGCATCGAACAGGGGGCGGGCACTGAAGCTTTCTTT	CASIEQGAGTEAFF
TRBV20-1	TRBJ1-4	-	few	TGCAGTGCTAGCATCCCACAGGGCATTTGGGAAAAACTGTTTTTT	CSASIPQGIWEKLFF
TRBV6-1	TRBJ1-3	-	many	TGTGCCAGCAGTGCAGCAGGGAATGGAAACACCATATATTTT	CASSAAGNGNTIYF